Many counts were recorded for the clone carrying this T cell receptor (beta chain). As yet, its antigen is unknown. This specimen belongs to a study of neurological immune-mediated disorders. Study-wide results and caveats: No link was found between any clinical or MRI feature and the multiple sclerosis repertoire cluster. Sharing of CDR3 amino acid sequences among expanded clones across subjects was absent, suggesting private repertoires in all groups.

The unsorted libraries were prepared from 2 million PBMCs (stored at -80 C). Sequencing runs each yielded over 180 million TCR-beta sequences from 15-18 subjects. TCRdb independently ran MiXCR on the 5' RACE reads; one entry per CDR3 protein. The table includes approximately 130,000 distinct CDR3 sequences, roughly 3.4% detected once. CDR1 and CDR2 from the germline V gene are MNHEY and SMNVEV (reference sequence). V lost 4 bases to trimming and J lost 0 bases; unmatched junction nucleotides: 2. CDR3 length: 14 amino acids. Sequenced material: PBMCs. The source is a woman aged 30 to 39 with multiple sclerosis. The V and J genes are TRBV27 and TRBJ1-1; 7 nucleotides align to TRBD1. CDR3 DNA: TGTGCCAGCAGTTCGACAGGGCTGAACACTGAAGCTTTCTTT. Translation: CASSSTGLNTEAFF.